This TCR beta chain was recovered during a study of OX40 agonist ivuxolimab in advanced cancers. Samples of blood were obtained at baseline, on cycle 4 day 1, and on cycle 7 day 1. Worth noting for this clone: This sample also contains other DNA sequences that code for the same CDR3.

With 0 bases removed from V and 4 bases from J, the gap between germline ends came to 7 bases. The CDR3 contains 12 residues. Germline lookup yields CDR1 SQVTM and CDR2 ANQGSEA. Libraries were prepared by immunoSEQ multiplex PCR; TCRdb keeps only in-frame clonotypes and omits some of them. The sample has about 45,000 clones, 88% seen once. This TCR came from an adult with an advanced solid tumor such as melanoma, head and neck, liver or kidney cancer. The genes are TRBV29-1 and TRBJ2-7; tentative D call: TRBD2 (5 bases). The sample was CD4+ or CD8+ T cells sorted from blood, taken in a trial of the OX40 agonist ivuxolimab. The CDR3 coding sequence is TGCAGCGTTGAAGACAGCGGTTACGAGCAGTACTTC. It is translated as CSVEDSGYEQYF.